This T cell receptor beta chain was captured in a study of T cell responses to AZD1222 COVID-19 vaccine. Study in general: Pooling of second doses given at about 4 or about 12 weeks was done. Study results and caveats: Spike-specific TCR depth and breadth grew after two AZD1222 doses. Donors skewed white British and female; clonal diversity was possibly underestimated.

Germline V gene sequence: CDR1 MNHEY, CDR2 SVGAGI. The CDR3 runs to 15 residues. V was pared by 6 bases and J by 1 base, with 15 bases between. As to this clone: Its specificity is not known.

Sequencing used immunoSEQ multiplex PCR; TCRdb keeps in-frame clones, though not all of them. The sample contains about 97,000 clones, around nine tenths of which appear only once. The rearrangement joins TRBV6-5 to TRBJ1-2; perhaps TRBD1 as D (5 bases). The receptor comes from an adult in good health. Sequences were derived from peripheral blood, sampled on day 0 of AZD1222 vaccination. The CDR3 loop reads CASSPRQSFNYGYTF. CDR3 DNA: TGTGCCAGCAGCCCCCGACAGTCGTTTAACTATGGCTACACCTTC.